Shown below are 10 T cell receptor beta chains from a single sample sequenced in a study of T cells after yellow fever vaccination. A single record per CDR3 protein comes from TCRdb applying MiXCR to the 5' RACE reads. This sample yields about 400,000 distinct CDR3 sequences, of which approximately 5.7% are seen a single time; 15% belongs to the top ten. The sample in question was PBMCs, obtained 5 days after the yellow fever booster vaccination. These receptors were taken from a man aged 30 to 45 who received the YFV17D yellow fever vaccine.

This clonotype was counted between two and nine times. The chain combines TRBV5-6 with TRBJ2-7; 8 bases are a match to TRBD2. The CDR3 runs 16 residues. Germline V lookup: CDR1 SGHDT, CDR2 YYEEEE. Trimming removed 0 bases from V and 2 bases from J; junction bases left unmatched: 7. The CDR3 here is CASSLVGAGVPYEQYF. The CDR3 bases are TGTGCCAGCAGCTTGGTCGGAGCGGGAGTTCCCTACGAGCAGTACTTC.

The genes are TRBV28 and TRBJ2-4; 9 bases are a match to TRBD2. The V and J ends lost 10 bases and 7 bases, in that order; junction bases with no gene match: 14. Germline CDR1 reads MDHEN; CDR2 reads SYDVKM. The CDR3 covers 15 residues. The CDR3: CATVSGGTSSNIQYF. In nucleotides, the CDR3 is TGTGCCACCGTATCAGGCGGGACTAGCTCGAACATTCAGTACTTC.

This clonotype was seen a few times. The gene calls are TRBV20-1 and TRBJ2-4, with TRBD2 identical over 10 bases. The CDR3 loop spans 15 amino acids. The germline gives CDR1 DFQATT, CDR2 SNEGSKA (reference sequence). The V gene end was trimmed by 3 bases and the J gene end by 4 bases; junction bases not matched to a gene: 6. The CDR3 loop reads CSARLSGRPKNIQYF. CDR3 sequence (DNA): TGCAGTGCTAGGCTTAGCGGGAGGCCTAAAAACATTCAGTACTTC.

This clonotype came up a few times. The V gene is TRBV4-1, the J gene TRBJ2-7, with D perhaps given as TRBD1 or TRBD2 (7 bases each). V was cut by 4 bases and J by 2 bases, with 15 bases left in between. The CDR3 consists of 15 residues. From germline, CDR1 is MGHRA and CDR2 YSYEKL. DNA for the CDR3: TGCGCCAGCAGCCCCCGGGACAGCGGGACCTACGAGCAGTACTTC. It specifies CASSPRDSGTYEQYF.

This chain connects TRBV20-1 to TRBJ1-1, with TRBD1 identical over 7 bases. The CDR3 runs 15 residues. V shed 4 bases, J shed 5 bases, and the junction held 13 bases outside the gene matches. CDR1 is DFQATT and CDR2 is SNEGSKA in the germline V gene (reference sequence). CDR3 in DNA: TGCAGTGCTACCTTGGGAGCTAACAGGGGAACTGAAGCTTTCTTT. As protein: CSATLGANRGTEAFF.

This clonotype has just a few counts. J is TRBJ2-5 and V is TRBV28; D tentatively reads TRBD1 or TRBD2 (5 bases each). Trimming pared 6 bases from V and 13 bases from J, leaving 18 bases between. Germline V gives CDR1 MDHEN, CDR2 SYDVKM. The CDR3 sequence is 12 residues long. The CDR3 protein is CASSRLWGTLYF. CDR3 bases: TGTGCCAGCAGCCGACTGTGGGGGACCTTGTACTTC.

This clonotype has only a few counts. This chain links TRBV5-1 with TRBJ2-1, with 8 nucleotides matching TRBD1. Per germline, CDR1 SGHRS and CDR2 YFSETQ. The CDR3 loop spans 17 amino acids. J lost 9 bases, V lost 4 bases, and 18 bases had no gene match. The CDR3 protein is CASSHRDRFVAGGEQFF. CDR3 sequence (DNA): TGCGCCAGCAGCCACCGGGACAGGTTTGTAGCAGGAGGTGAGCAGTTCTTC.

This clonotype was found many times. The chain carries TRBV10-3 and TRBJ2-3, with D perhaps TRBD2 (6 bases). V was clipped by 2 bases and J by 2 bases, with 14 bases between them. Germline assignment: CDR1 ENHRY and CDR2 SYGVKD. The CDR3 has 16 amino acids. The CDR3 protein is CAISESGLTITDTQYF. The CDR3 DNA sequence: TGTGCCATCAGTGAGAGTGGACTAACTATCACAGATACGCAGTATTTT.

The CDR3 loop reads CASSRAGVAGELFF. CDR3 coding DNA: TGTGCCAGCAGCCGCGCAGGGGTTGCCGGGGAGCTGTTTTTT. The chain links TRBV12-3 or TRBV12-4 to TRBJ2-2, with D possibly TRBD1 on 6 matching bases. Deletions cut 6 bases from V and 6 bases from J, with 14 bases between. The CDR3 covers 14 residues.

This chain uses TRBV7-9 with TRBJ2-6; D possibly corresponds to TRBD1 (6 bases). The CDR3 covers 17 residues. Between the trimmed V and J ends, which lost 5 bases and 0 bases, there was a span of 14 bases. Per the germline V gene, CDR1 is SEHNR and CDR2 is FQNEAQ (reference sequence). CDR3 region: CASSLQGHLSGANVLTF. The CDR3 nucleotides read TGTGCCAGCAGCCTCCAGGGACACCTCTCTGGGGCCAACGTCCTGACTTTC. The full variable domain, its missing parts supplied by reference TRBV7-9 and TRBJ2-6, is DTGVSQNPRHKITKRGQNVTFRCDPISEHNRLYWYRQTLGQGPEFLTYFQNEAQLEKSRLLSDRFSAERPKGSFSTLEIQRTEQGDSAMYLCASSLQGHLSGANVLTFGAGSRLTVL.